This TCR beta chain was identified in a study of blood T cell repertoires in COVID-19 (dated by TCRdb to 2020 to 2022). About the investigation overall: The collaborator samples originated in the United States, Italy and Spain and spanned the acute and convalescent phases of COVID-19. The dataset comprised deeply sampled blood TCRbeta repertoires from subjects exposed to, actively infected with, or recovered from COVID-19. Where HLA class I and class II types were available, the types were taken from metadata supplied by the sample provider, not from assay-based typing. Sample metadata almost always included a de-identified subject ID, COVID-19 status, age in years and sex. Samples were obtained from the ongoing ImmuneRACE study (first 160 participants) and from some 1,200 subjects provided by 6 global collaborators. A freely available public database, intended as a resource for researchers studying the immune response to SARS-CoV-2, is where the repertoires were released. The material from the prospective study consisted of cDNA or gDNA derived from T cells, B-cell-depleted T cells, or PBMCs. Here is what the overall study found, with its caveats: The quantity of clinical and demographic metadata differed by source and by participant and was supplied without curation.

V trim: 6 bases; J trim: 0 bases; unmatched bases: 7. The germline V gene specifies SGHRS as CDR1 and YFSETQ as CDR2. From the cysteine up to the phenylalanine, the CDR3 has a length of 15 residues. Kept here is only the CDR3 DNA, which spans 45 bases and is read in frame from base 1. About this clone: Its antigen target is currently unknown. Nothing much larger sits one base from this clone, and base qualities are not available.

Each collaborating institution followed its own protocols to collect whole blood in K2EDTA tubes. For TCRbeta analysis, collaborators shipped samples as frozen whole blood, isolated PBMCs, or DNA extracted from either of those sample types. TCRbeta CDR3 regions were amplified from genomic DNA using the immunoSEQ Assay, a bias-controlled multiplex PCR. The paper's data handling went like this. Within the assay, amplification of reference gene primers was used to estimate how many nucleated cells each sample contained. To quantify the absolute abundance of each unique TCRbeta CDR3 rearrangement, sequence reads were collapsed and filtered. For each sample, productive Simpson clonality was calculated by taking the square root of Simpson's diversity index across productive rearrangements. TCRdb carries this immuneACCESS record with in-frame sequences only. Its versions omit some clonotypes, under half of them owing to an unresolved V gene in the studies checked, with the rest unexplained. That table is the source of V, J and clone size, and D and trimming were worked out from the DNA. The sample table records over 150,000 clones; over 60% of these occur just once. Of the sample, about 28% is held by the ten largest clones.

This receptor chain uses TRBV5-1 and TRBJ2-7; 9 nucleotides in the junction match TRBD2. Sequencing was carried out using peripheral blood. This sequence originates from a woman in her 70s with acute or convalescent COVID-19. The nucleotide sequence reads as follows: TGCGCCAGCACCCCCGGGACTAGCCCCTCCTACGAGCAGTACTTC. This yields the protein CASTPGTSPSYEQYF.